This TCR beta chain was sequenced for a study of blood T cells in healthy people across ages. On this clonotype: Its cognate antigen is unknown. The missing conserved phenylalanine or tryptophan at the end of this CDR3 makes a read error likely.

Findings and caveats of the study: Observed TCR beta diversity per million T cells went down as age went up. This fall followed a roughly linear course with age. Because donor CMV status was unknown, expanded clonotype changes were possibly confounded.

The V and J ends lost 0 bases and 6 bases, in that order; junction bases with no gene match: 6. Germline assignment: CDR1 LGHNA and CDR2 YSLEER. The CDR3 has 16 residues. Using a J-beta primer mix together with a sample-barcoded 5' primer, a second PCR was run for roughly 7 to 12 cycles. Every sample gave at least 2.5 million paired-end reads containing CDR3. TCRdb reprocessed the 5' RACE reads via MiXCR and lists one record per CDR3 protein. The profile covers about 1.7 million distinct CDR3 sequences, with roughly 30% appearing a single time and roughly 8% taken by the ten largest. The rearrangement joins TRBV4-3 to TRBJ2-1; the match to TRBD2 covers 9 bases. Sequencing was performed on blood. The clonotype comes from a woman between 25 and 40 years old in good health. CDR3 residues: CASSQDSGGGSNEQFS. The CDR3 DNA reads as TGCGCCAGCAGCCAAGATAGCGGGGGTGGCAGCAATGAGCAGTTCTCC.